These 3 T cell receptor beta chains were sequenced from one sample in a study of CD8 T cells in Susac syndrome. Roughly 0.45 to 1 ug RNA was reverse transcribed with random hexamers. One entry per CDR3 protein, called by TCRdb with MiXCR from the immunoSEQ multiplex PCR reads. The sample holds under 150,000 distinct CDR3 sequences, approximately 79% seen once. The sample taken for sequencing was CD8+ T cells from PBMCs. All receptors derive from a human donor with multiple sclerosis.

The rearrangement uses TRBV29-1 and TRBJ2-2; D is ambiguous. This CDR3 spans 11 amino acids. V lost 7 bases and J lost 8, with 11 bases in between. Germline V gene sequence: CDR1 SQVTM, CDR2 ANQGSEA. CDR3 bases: TGCAGCGCGGACCGGTGGGGGGAGCTGTTTTTT. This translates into CSADRWGELFF.

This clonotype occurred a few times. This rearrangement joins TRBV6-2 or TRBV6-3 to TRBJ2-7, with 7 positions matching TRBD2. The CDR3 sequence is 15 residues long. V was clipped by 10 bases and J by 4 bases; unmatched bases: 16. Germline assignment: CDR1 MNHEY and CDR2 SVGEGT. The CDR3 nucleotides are TGTGCCACCCTGGGGGGGGATGAGGCCGTATACGAGCAGTACGTC. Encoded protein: CATLGGDEAVYEQYV.

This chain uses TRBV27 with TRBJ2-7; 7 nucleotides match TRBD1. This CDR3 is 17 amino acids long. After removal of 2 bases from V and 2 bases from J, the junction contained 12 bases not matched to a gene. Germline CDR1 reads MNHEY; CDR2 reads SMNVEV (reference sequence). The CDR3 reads CASSLGSGTAFPYEQYF. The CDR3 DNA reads TGTGCCAGCAGTTTAGGTTCGGGGACAGCATTCCCCTACGAGCAGTACTTC.